This T cell receptor beta chain derives from a study of blood T cell repertoires in COVID-19. Study details: The United States, Italy and Spain supplied acute and convalescent COVID-19 samples. The cDNA or gDNA used as material had been derived from T cells, B-cell-depleted T cells, or PBMCs.

Trimming cost V 5 bases and J 0 bases; bases outside gene matches: 6. CDR3 length: 16 residues. CDR1 is SGHNT and CDR2 is YENEEA in the germline V gene. Original data processing: Quantification of nucleated cells was approximated via reference gene primer amplification. Clones were sequenced by immunoSEQ multiplex PCR, and TCRdb holds only the in-frame ones, with some missing. V, J and clone size reflect that table, while D and trimming were determined from the DNA. Of over 150,000 clones listed, 85% to 90% were seen once; the top ten hold about 7.3%. This sequence was found in a man aged 45-60 years with active or convalescent COVID-19. The rearrangement uses TRBV11-3 and TRBJ2-1; 8 bases line up with TRBD2. The sample consisted of peripheral blood. CDR3 coding DNA: TGTGCCAGCAGCATCCCGAGCGGGAGCTCCTACAATGAGCAGTTCTTC. Translated, it gives CASSIPSGSSYNEQFF.